The present entry profiles one T cell receptor (beta chain) with its context. The record originates from a study of cytomegalovirus exposure and HLA in healthy donors. Study as a whole: About 85 million unique TCRs from HLA-typed donors were held in an early release of data.

A multiplex PCR was run with 60 Vbeta primers and 13 Jbeta primers. Produced via immunoSEQ multiplex PCR; TCRdb's table is partial and in-frame only. This sample carries roughly 150,000 clones, roughly 77% of them seen once, and the ten largest clones take 11%. CDR1 and CDR2 (germline): SGHVS, FQNEAQ. The junction had 17 bases not matched to a gene; V was cut back by 8 bases and J by 5 bases. CDR3 length equals 16 residues. The specimen was PBMCs. This TCR was recovered from a man between 18 and 29 years old in good health and CMV-seropositive. The V call is TRBV7-8, the J call TRBJ1-2; TRBD1 matches 7 bases. CDR3 sequence (DNA): TGTGCCAGCGCTGACAACTGGGACAGCATATATTATGGCTACACCTTC. Its protein product is CASADNWDSIYYGYTF.